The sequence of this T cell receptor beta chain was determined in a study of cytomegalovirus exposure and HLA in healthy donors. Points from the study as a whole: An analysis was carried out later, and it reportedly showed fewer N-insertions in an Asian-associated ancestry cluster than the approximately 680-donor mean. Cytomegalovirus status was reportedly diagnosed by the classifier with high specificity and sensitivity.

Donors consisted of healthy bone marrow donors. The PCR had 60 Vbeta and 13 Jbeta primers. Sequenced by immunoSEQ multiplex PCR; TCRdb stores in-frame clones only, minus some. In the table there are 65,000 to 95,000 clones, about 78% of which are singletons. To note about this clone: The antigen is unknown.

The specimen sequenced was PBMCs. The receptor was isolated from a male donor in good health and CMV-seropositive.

The CDR3 reads CASSYTTSGSGGDTQYF. For the CDR3, the DNA is TGCGCCAGCAGCTACACGACTAGCGGGAGTGGAGGAGATACGCAGTATTTT. The rearrangement uses TRBV5-1 and TRBJ2-3; 12 bases are shared with TRBD2. V shed 3 bases, J shed 5 bases, and the junction held 10 bases outside the gene matches. Germline CDR1 is SGHRS and CDR2 is YFSETQ. CDR3 length: 17 residues.